The 4 T cell receptor beta chains below all came from one sample that was sequenced in a study of blood T cell repertoires in COVID-19 (dated by TCRdb to the early 2020s). Libraries were built with the immunoSEQ multiplex PCR assay. This is the immuneACCESS table as TCRdb keeps it, with only in-frame sequences that have V and J called. A part of the clones is gone; compared with another copy, unresolved V genes explain less than half, and the rest is unexplained. The sample table contains 90,000 to 130,000 clones; only one count was recorded for 65% to 90% of them. The biggest ten clones account for more than 15% of the sample. Source material: peripheral blood. Receptors originate from a woman in her fifties or sixties with acute or convalescent COVID-19.

This chain connects TRBV7-2 to TRBJ1-5; perhaps TRBD1 as D (6 bases). V was shortened by 5 bases and J by 4 bases, with 18 bases between the two germline ends. This CDR3 has 16 amino acids. Looked up from germline, CDR1 is SGHTA and CDR2 is FQGNSA. The CDR3 sequence is CASSQNYRVGNQPQHF. The CDR3 bases are TGTGCCAGCAGCCAGAACTACAGGGTCGGGAATCAGCCCCAGCATTTT. Complete variable domain (other parts from reference TRBV7-2 and TRBJ1-5): GAGVSQSPSNKVTEKGKDVELRCDPISGHTALYWYRQSLGQGLEFLIYFQGNSAPDKSGLPSDRFSAERTGGSVSTLTIQRTQQEDSAVYLCASSQNYRVGNQPQHFGDGTRLSIL.

This clone was seen a single time. V and J are TRBV10-3 and TRBJ1-2; 8 bases match TRBD1. Germline assignment: CDR1 ENHRY and CDR2 SYGVKD. CDR3 size: 15 residues. J was trimmed by 0 bases and V by 6 bases; bases with no gene match: 6. The CDR3 DNA is TGTGCCATCAGCCGCGGACAGGGAACTAACTATGGCTACACCTTC. It is translated as CAISRGQGTNYGYTF.

V is TRBV28 and J is TRBJ1-1; D call uncertain. Germline CDR1 reads MDHEN; CDR2 reads SYDVKM. The CDR3 covers 11 residues. The CDR3 DNA sequence: TGTGGTGTTACGAGGAACACTGAAGCTTTCTTT. Its translation: CGVTRNTEAFF.

The J gene is TRBJ1-6, the V gene TRBV5-4; tentative D call: TRBD1 (6 bases). This CDR3 is built from 17 residues. The V gene's germline CDR1 is SGHNT and CDR2 YYREEE (reference sequence). V dropped 7 bases and J dropped 0 bases, with 17 bases sitting between them. As DNA, the CDR3 is TGTGCCAGCCGGACAGAAGGGTCGGGCTCCTATAATTCACCCCTCCACTTT. Its translation is CASRTEGSGSYNSPLHF. The whole variable domain, filled in from reference TRBV5-4 and TRBJ1-6, reads ETGVTQSPTHLIKTRGQQVTLRCSSQSGHNTVSWYQQALGQGPQFIFQYYREEENGRGNFPPRFSGLQFPNYSSELNVNALELDDSALYLCASRTEGSGSYNSPLHFGNGTRLTVT.